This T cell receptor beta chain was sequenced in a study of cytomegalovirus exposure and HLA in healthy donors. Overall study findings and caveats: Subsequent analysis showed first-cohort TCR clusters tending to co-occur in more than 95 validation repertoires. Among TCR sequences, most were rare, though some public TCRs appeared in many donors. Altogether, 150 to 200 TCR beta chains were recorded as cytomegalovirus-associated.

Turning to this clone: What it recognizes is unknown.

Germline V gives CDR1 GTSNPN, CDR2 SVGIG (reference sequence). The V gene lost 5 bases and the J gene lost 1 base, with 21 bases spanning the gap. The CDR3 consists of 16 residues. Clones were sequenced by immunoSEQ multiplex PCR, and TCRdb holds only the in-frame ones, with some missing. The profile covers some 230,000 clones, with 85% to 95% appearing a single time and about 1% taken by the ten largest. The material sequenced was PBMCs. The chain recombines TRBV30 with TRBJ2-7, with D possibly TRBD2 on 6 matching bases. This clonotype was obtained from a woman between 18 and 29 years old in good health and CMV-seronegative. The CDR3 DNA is TGTGCCTGGGATGGGTTCCCGGGGGAGCCGTCCTACGAGCAGTACTTC. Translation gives CAWDGFPGEPSYEQYF.